This T cell receptor (beta chain) was captured in a study of blood T cell repertoires in COVID-19. Study-level background: Sample material is recorded as cDNA or gDNA derived from T cells, B-cell-depleted T cells, or PBMCs.

In the authors' methods: Reference gene primer amplification yielded estimated nucleated cell counts. Sequenced by immunoSEQ multiplex PCR; TCRdb stores in-frame clones only, minus some. V, J and clone size derive from that table, while D and trimming were established from the DNA sequence. Counted here are 150,000 to 200,000 clones, over 75% occurring once; the ten biggest clones make up 2.5% to 3.5%. Trimming stripped 4 bases from V and 4 bases from J, with 17 bases between. The CDR3 is made up of 15 amino acids. Germline CDR1 and CDR2: SGHNT and YYREEE (reference sequence). Sequencing was done on a sample of peripheral blood. The gene calls are TRBV5-4 and TRBJ1-1, with D possibly being TRBD1 (5 bases). The sequence derives from a man between 65 and 85 years old with acute or convalescent COVID-19. The DNA for the CDR3 is TGTGCCAGCAGCCTACCCGGAGCGGGGACCACTGAAGCTTTCTTT. Its translation is CASSLPGAGTTEAFF. The full variable domain, its missing parts supplied by reference TRBV5-4 and TRBJ1-1, is ETGVTQSPTHLIKTRGQQVTLRCSSQSGHNTVSWYQQALGQGPQFIFQYYREEENGRGNFPPRFSGLQFPNYSSELNVNALELDDSALYLCASSLPGAGTTEAFFGQGTRLTVV.